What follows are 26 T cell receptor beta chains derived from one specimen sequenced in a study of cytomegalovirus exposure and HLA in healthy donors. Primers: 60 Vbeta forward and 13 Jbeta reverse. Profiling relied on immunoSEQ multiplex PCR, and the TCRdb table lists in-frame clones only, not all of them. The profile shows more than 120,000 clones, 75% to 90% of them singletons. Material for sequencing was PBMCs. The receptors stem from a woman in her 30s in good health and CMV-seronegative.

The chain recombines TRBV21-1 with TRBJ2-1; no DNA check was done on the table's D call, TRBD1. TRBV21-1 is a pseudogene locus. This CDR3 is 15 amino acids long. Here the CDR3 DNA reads TGTGCCAGCAGCGGGGGCCAGGGAAACTACAATGAGCAGTTCTTC. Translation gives CASSGGQGNYNEQFF.

CDR3 residues: CASSLPGYNSPLHF. The DNA for the CDR3 is TGTGCCAGCAGTTTACCGGGGTATAATTCACCCCTCCACTTT. The chain has TRBV27 and TRBJ1-6; no clear D. This CDR3 has 14 residues. The ends were cut back, 2 bases at V and 4 bases at J, with 6 bases in the middle. Germline V CDR1 and CDR2: MNHEY, SMNVEV (reference sequence).

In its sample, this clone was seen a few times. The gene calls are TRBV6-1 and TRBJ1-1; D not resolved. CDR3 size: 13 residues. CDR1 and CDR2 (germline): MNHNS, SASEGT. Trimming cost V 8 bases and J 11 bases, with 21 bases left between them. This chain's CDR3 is CASEVNAWNGAFF. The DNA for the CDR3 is TGTGCCAGCGAGGTCAACGCATGGAACGGGGCTTTCTTT.

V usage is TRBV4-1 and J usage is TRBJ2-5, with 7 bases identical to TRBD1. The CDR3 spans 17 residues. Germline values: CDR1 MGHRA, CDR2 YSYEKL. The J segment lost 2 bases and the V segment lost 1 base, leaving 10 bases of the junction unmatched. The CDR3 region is CASSQGTGFRVQETQYF. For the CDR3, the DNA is TGCGCCAGCAGCCAAGGGACAGGTTTTCGGGTACAAGAGACCCAGTACTTC.

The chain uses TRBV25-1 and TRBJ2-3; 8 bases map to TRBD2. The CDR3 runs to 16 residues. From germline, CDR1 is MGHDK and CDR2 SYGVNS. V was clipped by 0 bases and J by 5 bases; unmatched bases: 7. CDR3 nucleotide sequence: TGTGCCAGCAGTGAATACCCCCTAGCGGGCTTAGATACGCAGTATTTT. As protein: CASSEYPLAGLDTQYF.

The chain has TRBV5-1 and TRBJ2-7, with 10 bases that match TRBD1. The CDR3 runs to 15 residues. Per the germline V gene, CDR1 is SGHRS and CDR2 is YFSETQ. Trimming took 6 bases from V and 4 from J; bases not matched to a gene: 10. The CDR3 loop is CASTPRGQGLYEQYF. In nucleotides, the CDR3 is TGCGCCAGCACACCCAGGGGACAGGGGCTTTACGAGCAGTACTTC.

DNA for the CDR3: TGTGCCAGCAGCTTGGGGACAGGGAGGAATCAGCCCCAGCATTTT. It is translated as CASSLGTGRNQPQHF. V and J are TRBV5-4 and TRBJ1-5, with 8 bases aligning to TRBD1. Germline V gene sequence: CDR1 SGHNT, CDR2 YYREEE (reference sequence). The CDR3 consists of 15 residues. J lost 4 bases, V lost 0 bases, and 3 bases had no gene match.

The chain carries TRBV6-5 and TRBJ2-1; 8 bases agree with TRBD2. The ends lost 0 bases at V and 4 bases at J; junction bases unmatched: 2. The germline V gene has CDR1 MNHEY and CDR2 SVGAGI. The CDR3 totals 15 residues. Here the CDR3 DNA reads TGTGCCAGCAGTTACTCCGCGGGGGGTTACAATGAGCAGTTCTTC. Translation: CASSYSAGGYNEQFF.

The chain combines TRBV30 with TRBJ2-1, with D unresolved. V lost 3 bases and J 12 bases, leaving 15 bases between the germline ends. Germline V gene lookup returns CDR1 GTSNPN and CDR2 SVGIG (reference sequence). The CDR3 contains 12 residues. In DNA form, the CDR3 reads TGTGCCTGGAGCCGACGACTGGTGGGGCAGTTCTTC. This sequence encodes CAWSRRLVGQFF.

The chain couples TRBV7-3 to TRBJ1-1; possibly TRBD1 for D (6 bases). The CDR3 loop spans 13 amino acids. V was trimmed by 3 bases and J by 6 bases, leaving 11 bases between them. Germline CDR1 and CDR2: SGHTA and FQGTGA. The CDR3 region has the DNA TGTGCCAGCAGCTTGGTGAAGGGGGCTGAAGCTTTCTTT. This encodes CASSLVKGAEAFF.

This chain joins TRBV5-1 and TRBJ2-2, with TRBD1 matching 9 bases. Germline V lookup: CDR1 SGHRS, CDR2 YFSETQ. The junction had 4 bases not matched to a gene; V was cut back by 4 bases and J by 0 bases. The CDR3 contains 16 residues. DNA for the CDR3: TGCGCCAGCAGCGGGACAGGGACCACGAACACCGGGGAGCTGTTTTTT. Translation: CASSGTGTTNTGELFF. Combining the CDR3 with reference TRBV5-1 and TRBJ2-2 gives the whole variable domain KAGVTQTPRYLIKTRGQQVTLSCSPISGHRSVSWYQQTPGQGLQFLFEYFSETQRNKGNFPGRFSGRQFSNSRSEMNVSTLELGDSALYLCASSGTGTTNTGELFFGEGSRLTVL.

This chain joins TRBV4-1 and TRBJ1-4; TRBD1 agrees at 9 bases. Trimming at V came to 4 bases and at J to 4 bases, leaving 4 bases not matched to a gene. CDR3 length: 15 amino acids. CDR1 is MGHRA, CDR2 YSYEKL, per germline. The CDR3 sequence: CASSPGQGSNEKLFF. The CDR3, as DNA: TGCGCCAGCAGCCCGGGACAGGGAAGTAATGAAAAACTGTTTTTT.

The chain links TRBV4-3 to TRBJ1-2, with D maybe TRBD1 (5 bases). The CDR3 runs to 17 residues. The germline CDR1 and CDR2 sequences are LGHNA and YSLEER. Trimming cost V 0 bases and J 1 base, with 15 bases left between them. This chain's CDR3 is CASSQDTRAARNYGYTF. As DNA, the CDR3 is TGCGCCAGCAGCCAAGATACCAGGGCGGCTCGTAACTATGGCTACACCTTC.

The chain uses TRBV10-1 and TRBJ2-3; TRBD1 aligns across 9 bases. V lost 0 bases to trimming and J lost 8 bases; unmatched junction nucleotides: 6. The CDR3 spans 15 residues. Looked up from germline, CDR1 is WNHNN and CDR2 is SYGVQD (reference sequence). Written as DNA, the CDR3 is TGCGCCAGCAGTGAGTCACAGGGGGCGATGGGTACGCAGTATTTT. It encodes CASSESQGAMGTQYF.

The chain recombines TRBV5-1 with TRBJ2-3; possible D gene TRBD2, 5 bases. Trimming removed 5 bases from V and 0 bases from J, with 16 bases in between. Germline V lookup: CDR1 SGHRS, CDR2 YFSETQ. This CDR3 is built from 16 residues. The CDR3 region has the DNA TGCGCCAGCAGGCCCGGGCTAGCTATTAGCACAGATACGCAGTATTTT. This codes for CASRPGLAISTDTQYF. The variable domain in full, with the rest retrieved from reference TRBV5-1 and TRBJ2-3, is KAGVTQTPRYLIKTRGQQVTLSCSPISGHRSVSWYQQTPGQGLQFLFEYFSETQRNKGNFPGRFSGRQFSNSRSEMNVSTLELGDSALYLCASRPGLAISTDTQYFGPGTRLTVL.

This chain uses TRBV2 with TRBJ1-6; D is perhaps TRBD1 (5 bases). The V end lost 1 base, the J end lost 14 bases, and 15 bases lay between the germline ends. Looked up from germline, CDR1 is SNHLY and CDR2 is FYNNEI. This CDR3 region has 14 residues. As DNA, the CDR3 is TGTGCCAGCAGTGAAGGGGCAGGGTGGTTTGCCCTCCACTTT. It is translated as CASSEGAGWFALHF. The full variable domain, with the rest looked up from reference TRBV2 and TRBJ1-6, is EPEVTQTPSHQVTQMGQEVILRCVPISNHLYFYWYRQILGQKVEFLVSFYNNEISEKSEIFDDQFSVERPDGSNFTLKIRSTKLEDSAMYFCASSEGAGWFALHFGNGTRLTVT.

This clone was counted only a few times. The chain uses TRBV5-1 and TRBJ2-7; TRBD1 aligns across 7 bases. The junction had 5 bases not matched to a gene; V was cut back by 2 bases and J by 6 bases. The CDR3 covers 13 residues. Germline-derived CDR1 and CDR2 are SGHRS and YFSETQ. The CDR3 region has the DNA TGCGCCAGCAGCTTTGACAGGGCTGGCGAGCAGTACTTC. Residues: CASSFDRAGEQYF.

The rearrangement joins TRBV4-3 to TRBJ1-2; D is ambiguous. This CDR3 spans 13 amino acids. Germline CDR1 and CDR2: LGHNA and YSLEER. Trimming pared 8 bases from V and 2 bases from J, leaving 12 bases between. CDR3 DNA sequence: TGCGCCAGCTCGAAAAGTGGCAACTATGGCTACACCTTC. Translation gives CASSKSGNYGYTF.

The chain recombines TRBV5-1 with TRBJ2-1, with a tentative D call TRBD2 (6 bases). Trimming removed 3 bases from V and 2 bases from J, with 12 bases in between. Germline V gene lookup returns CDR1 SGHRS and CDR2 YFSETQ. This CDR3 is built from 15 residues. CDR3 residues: CASSWRGPPYNEQFF. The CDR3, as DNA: TGCGCCAGCAGCTGGCGGGGACCCCCCTACAATGAGCAGTTCTTC.

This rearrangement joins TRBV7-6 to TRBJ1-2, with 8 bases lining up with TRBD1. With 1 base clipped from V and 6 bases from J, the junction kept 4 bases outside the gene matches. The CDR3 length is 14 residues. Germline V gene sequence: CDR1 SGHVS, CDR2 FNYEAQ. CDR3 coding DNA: TGTGCCAGCAGCTTAGGCCCAGGGGGCGATGGCTACACCTTC. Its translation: CASSLGPGGDGYTF.

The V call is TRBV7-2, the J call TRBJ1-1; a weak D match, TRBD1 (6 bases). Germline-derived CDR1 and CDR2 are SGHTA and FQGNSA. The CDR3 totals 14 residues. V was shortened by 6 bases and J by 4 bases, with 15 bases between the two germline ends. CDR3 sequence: CASSPRRGSTEAFF. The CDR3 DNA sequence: TGTGCCAGCAGTCCACGTAGGGGGTCCACTGAAGCTTTCTTT.

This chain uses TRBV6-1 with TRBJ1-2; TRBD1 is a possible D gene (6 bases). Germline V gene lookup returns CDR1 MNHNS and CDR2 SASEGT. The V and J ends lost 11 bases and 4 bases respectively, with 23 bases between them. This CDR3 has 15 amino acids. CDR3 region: CAGTPGTGSPYGYTF. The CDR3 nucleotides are TGTGCCGGAACCCCCGGAACAGGGTCCCCCTATGGCTACACCTTC.

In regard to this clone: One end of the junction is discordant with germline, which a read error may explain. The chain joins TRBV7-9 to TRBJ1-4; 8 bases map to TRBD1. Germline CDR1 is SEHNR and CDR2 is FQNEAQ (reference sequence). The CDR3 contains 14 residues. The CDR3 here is CSSSMTGDVEKLFF. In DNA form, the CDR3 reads TGTTCCAGCAGCATGACAGGGGATGTTGAAAAACTGTTTTTT.

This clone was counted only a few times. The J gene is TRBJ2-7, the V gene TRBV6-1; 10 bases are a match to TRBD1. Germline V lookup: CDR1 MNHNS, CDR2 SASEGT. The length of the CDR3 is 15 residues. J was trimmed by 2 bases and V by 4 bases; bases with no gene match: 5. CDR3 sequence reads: CASSVGQGFTYEQYF. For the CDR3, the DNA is TGTGCCAGCAGTGTGGGACAGGGGTTCACCTACGAGCAGTACTTC.

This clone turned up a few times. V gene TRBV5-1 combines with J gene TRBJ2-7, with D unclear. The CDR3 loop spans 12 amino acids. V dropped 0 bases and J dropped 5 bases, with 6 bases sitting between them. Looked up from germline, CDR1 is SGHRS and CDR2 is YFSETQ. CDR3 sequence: CASSLAFDEQYF. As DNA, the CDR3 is TGCGCCAGCAGCTTGGCCTTCGACGAGCAGTACTTC. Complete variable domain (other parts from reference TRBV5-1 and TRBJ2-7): KAGVTQTPRYLIKTRGQQVTLSCSPISGHRSVSWYQQTPGQGLQFLFEYFSETQRNKGNFPGRFSGRQFSNSRSEMNVSTLELGDSALYLCASSLAFDEQYFGPGTRLTVT.

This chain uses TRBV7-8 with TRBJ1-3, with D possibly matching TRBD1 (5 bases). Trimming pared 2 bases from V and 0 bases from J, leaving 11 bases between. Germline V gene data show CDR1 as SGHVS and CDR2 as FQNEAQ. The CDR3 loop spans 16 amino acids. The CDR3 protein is CASSLSFQGSGNTIYF. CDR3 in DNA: TGTGCCAGCAGCTTATCGTTCCAGGGCTCTGGAAACACCATATATTTT.